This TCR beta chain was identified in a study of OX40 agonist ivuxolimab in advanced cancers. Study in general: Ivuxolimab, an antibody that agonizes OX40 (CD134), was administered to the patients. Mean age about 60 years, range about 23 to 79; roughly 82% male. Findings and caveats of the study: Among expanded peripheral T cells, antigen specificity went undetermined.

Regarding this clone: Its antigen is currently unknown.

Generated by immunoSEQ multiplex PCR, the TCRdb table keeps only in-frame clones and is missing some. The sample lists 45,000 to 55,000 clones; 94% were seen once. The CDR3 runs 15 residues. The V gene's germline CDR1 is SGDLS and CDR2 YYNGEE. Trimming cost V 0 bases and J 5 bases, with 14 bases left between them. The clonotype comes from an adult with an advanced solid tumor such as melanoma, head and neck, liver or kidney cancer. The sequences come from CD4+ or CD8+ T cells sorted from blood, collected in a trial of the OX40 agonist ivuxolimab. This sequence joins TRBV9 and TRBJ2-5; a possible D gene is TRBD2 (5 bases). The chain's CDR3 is CASSVVGLAWETQYF. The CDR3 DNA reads TGTGCCAGCAGCGTAGTAGGGCTAGCATGGGAGACCCAGTACTTC.